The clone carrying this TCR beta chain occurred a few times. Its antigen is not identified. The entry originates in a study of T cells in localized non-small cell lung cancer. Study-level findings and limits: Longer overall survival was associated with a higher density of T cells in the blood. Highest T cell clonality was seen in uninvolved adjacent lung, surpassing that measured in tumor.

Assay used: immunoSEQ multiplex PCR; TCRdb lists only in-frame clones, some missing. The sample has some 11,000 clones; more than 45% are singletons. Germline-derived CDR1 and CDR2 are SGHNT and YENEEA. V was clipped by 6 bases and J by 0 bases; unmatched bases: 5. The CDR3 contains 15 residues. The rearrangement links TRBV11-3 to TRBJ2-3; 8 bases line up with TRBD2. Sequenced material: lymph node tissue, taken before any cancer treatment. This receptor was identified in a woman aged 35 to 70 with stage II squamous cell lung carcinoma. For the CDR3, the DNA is TGTGCCAGCAGGATTAGCGGGACCAGCACAGATACGCAGTATTTT. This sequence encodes CASRISGTSTDTQYF. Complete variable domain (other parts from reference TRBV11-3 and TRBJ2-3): EAGVVQSPRYKIIEKKQPVAFWCNPISGHNTLYWYLQNLGQGPELLIRYENEEAVDDSQLPKDRFSAERLKGVDSTLKIQPAELGDSAVYLCASRISGTSTDTQYFGPGTRLTVL.